The source of this T cell receptor beta chain is a study of T-cell memory formation after mild COVID-19. Trimming stripped 5 bases from V and 0 bases from J, with 13 bases between. Germline V lookup: CDR1 SEHNR, CDR2 FQNEAQ (reference sequence). This CDR3 is 15 amino acids long. TCRdb processed the 5' RACE reads anew with MiXCR; each CDR3 protein has one entry. Of some 110,000 distinct CDR3 sequences in the sample, 9.5% to 15% were seen once. This clonotype originated in an adult woman who had mild COVID-19 (a few samples of this study predate the infection). Cell type and time point are not known. The chain combines TRBV7-9 with TRBJ1-1; D is unclear. Sequencing was carried out using PBMCs or a T cell subset sorted from them (not recorded which). The CDR3 loop reads CASSPPGGLNTEAFF. Here the CDR3 DNA reads TGTGCCAGCAGCCCCCCGGGAGGTCTGAACACTGAAGCTTTCTTT.